This TCR beta chain originates from a study of T-cell memory formation after mild COVID-19. Study observations and caveats: CM and EM subsets held most contracting CD4+ clones; EMRA held CD8+ ones.

The CDR3 totals 13 residues. The trim removed 7 bases at V and 10 bases at J, leaving 12 bases unmatched. Germline CDR1 and CDR2: MNHEY and SVGAGI. TCRdb passed the 5' RACE reads through MiXCR, listing each CDR3 protein once. The sample yields a few hundred thousand distinct CDR3 sequences, just under 20% seen once. This clonotype came up a few times. Antigen unknown. This receptor was obtained from a man between 18 and 35 years old who had mild COVID-19 (a few samples of this study predate the infection). Cell type and time point are not known. Sequenced input: PBMCs or a T cell subset sorted from them (not recorded which). The rearrangement uses TRBV6-5 and TRBJ1-1; TRBD1 agrees at 7 bases. The CDR3 DNA sequence: TGTGCCAGCACCCGGGACAGCCAAAGTGTAGCTTTCTTT. Amino acids: CASTRDSQSVAFF.